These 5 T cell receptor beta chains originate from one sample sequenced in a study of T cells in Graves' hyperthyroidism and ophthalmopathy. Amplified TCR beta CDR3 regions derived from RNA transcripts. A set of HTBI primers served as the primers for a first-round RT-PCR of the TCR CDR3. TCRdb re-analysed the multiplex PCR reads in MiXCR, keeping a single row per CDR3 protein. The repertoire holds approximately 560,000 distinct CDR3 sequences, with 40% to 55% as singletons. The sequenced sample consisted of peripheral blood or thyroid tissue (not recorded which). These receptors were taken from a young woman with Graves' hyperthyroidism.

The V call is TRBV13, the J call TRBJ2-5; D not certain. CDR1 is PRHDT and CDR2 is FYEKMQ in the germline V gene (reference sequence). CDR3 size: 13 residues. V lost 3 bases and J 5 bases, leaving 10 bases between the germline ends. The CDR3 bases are TGTGCCAGCAGCTTTGGGCGTATGGAGACCCAGTACTTC. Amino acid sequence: CASSFGRMETQYF.

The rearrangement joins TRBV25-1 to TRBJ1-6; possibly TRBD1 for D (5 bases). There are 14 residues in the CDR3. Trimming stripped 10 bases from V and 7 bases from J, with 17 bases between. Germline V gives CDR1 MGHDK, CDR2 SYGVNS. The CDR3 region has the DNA TGTGCCAACCCGGGAGACAGTATGAATTCACCCCTCCACTTT. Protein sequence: CANPGDSMNSPLHF.

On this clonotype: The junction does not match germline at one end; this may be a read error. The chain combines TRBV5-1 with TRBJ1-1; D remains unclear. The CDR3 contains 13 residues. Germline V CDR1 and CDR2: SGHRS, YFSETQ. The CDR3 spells CASNLGGHTEAFF. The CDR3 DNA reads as TGCGCCAGCAACTTGGGTGGCCACACTGAAGCTTTCTTT.

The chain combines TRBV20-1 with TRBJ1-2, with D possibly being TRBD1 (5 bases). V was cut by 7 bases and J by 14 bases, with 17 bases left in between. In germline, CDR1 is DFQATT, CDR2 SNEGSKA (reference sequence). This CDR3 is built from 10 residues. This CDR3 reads CSEKGHSATF. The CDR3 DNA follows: TGCAGTGAAAAAGGACATTCCGCAACCTTC.

For the CDR3, the DNA is TGCGCCAGCAGCTTGGAGGGCAGGGACCCCTCGAACACCGGGGAGCTGTTTTTT. This translates into CASSLEGRDPSNTGELFF. The genes are TRBV5-1 and TRBJ2-2; D could derive from TRBD1 or TRBD2 (5 bases each). V was clipped by 0 bases and J by 0 bases, with 15 bases between them. Germline loops: CDR1 SGHRS, CDR2 YFSETQ. The CDR3 spans 18 residues. Using reference TRBV5-1 and TRBJ2-2 for the parts outside the CDR3, the full variable domain is KAGVTQTPRYLIKTRGQQVTLSCSPISGHRSVSWYQQTPGQGLQFLFEYFSETQRNKGNFPGRFSGRQFSNSRSEMNVSTLELGDSALYLCASSLEGRDPSNTGELFFGEGSRLTVL.